This TCR beta chain was profiled in a study of T-cell memory formation after mild COVID-19. The CDR3 consists of 15 residues. With V trimmed by 6 bases and J by 2 bases, 7 bases remained unmatched. CDR1 LGHNA and CDR2 YSLEER come from the germline V gene. It was 5'RACE with constant-segment primers that produced the TCR alpha and TCR beta cDNA libraries, which carried sample barcodes and UMIs. Each CDR3 protein is one row after TCRdb ran MiXCR on the 5' RACE reads. The table has about half a million distinct CDR3 sequences, 18% seen once. Details on this clonotype: Its target is unknown.

Whole-study results and caveats: Contracting clones from day 15 to 85 had balanced CD4/CD8; later expanders favoured CD4+. The pre-infection memory compartment contained some responding clones, suggesting cross-reactive memory joined. Clones which contracted sat mainly in CM and EM if CD4+, and in EMRA if CD8+.

The rearrangement joins TRBV4-3 to TRBJ2-1; 7 bases fit TRBD2. This receptor was obtained from an adult woman who had mild COVID-19 (a few samples of this study predate the infection). Cell type and time point are not known. Sequenced input: PBMCs or a T cell subset sorted from them (not recorded which). Written as DNA, the CDR3 is TGCGCCAGCAGTGGGGCGGGAGTGACCTACAATGAGCAGTTCTTC. Its translation: CASSGAGVTYNEQFF.